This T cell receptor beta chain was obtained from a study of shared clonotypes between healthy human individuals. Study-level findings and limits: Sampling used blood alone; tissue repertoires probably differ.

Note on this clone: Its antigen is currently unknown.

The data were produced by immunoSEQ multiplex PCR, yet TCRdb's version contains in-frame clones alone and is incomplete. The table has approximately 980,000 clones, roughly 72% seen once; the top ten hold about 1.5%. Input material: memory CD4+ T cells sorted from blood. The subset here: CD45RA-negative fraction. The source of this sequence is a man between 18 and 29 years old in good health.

CDR3 residues: CASRAYRGTNEKLFF. The CDR3 DNA sequence: TGTGCCAGCAGGGCGTACAGGGGAACTAATGAAAAACTGTTTTTT. This rearrangement joins TRBV6-1 to TRBJ1-4; TRBD1 agrees at 7 bases. Looked up from germline, CDR1 is MNHNS and CDR2 is SASEGT. The CDR3 sequence is 15 residues long. Germline trimming cut 6 bases from V and 1 base from J; bases unmatched to any gene: 5.